This T cell receptor (beta chain) comes out of a study of human T cells and chemical hapten exposure. The CDR3 is made up of 15 amino acids. V was cut by 6 bases and J by 6 bases, with 20 bases left in between. One entry per CDR3 protein results from TCRdb running MiXCR on the RACE reads. The data show some 350,000 distinct CDR3 sequences, around 6.9% seen once. Stated time point: patch test 1, 2 weeks after DPC sensitization. Treatment in this sample: therapeutic diphenylcyclopropenone sensitization with weekly scalp DPC. The sample in question was whole blood, obtained in connection with sensitization to the hapten diphenylcyclopropenone (DPC). This chain links TRBV12-3 or TRBV12-4 with TRBJ1-2; no definite D call. The sequence derives from a woman aged 18-29 years with alopecia areata. Some clones in this sample may be carry-over from other donors' samples. CDR3 bases: TGTGCCAGCAGCCCGCAAGCAGCCAATAAGCATGGCTACACCTTC. Amino acids: CASSPQAANKHGYTF.